This entry concerns a single T cell receptor beta chain. The CDR3 is 15 residues long. Trimming left V 3 bases short and J 8 bases short, with 19 bases between. The V gene's germline CDR1 is SEHNR and CDR2 FQNEAQ (reference sequence). PCR primers comprised 60 Vbeta and 13 Jbeta primers. Libraries were prepared by immunoSEQ multiplex PCR; TCRdb keeps only in-frame clonotypes and omits some of them. In the table there are roughly 150,000 clones, 65% to 80% of which are singletons. This sample is drawn from a study of cytomegalovirus exposure and HLA in healthy donors. This sequence joins TRBV7-9 and TRBJ1-2; perhaps TRBD1 as D (5 bases). Input material: PBMCs. The TCR originated in a woman between 45 and 60 years old in good health and CMV-seropositive. The CDR3 bases are TGTGCCAGCAGCTTTGAACTCGGGGGGATAGACGGCTACACCTTC. The encoded protein is CASSFELGGIDGYTF. The full variable domain, with the rest looked up from reference TRBV7-9 and TRBJ1-2, is DTGVSQNPRHKITKRGQNVTFRCDPISEHNRLYWYRQTLGQGPEFLTYFQNEAQLEKSRLLSDRFSAERPKGSFSTLEIQRTEQGDSAMYLCASSFELGGIDGYTFGSGTRLTVV.